A selection of T cell receptor beta chains follows, all from one sample in a study of T-cell reconstitution after alpha-beta-depleted transplantation in children. Via MiXCR, TCRdb re-called the PCR reads, giving one row per CDR3 protein. The table shows about 610,000 distinct CDR3 sequences, with under 12% occurring only once. The sample was PBMCs from the stem cell graft donor, taken from the stem cell graft. These receptors came from a human donor who donated a stem cell graft to a child with acute myeloid leukemia. The CDR3 runs from the conserved cysteine through the conserved F or W. The D gene is left open where the match is weak. A row's size may be missing; if present it is once, few, many or a size class.

CASSLTGIRSNQPQHF	TRBV7-3	TRBJ1-5	NA	NA
CASRQTSAYNEQFF	TRBV2	TRBJ2-1	TRBD2	many
CASSELGGAGEAFF	TRBV6-4	TRBJ1-1	NA	few
CAISEGQGLQETQYF	TRBV10-3	TRBJ2-5	TRBD1	many
CASSTGGVGEKLFF	TRBV28	TRBJ1-4	NA	few
CASSPSRARSGETQYF	TRBV7-2	TRBJ2-5	NA	NA
CASSPYNRISVPYEQYF	TRBV9	TRBJ2-7	NA	NA
CAISASTGADTQYF	TRBV10-3	TRBJ2-3	NA	many
CASSLGEVGEQFF	TRBV7-8	TRBJ2-1	NA	few
CASSFPGPGRVNEQYF	TRBV19	TRBJ2-7	NA	many
CASSHRTGSAYEQYF	TRBV6-2/TRBV6-3	TRBJ2-7	TRBD1	many
CASSTNRVEQYF	TRBV12-3/TRBV12-4	TRBJ2-7	NA	many
CSVTDGSYEQYF	TRBV29-1	TRBJ2-7	NA	NA
CASSPLRDREQYF	TRBV6-6	TRBJ2-7	NA	few
CSAASTGGYEQYF	TRBV29-1	TRBJ2-7	TRBD1	NA
CASSSGLAGPTTDTQYF	TRBV7-2	TRBJ2-3	TRBD2	many
CASSLGLPGTEAFF	TRBV5-1	TRBJ1-1	NA	many
CASSQGGAPSNEQFF	TRBV3-1	TRBJ2-1	NA	NA
CSVGGRDSVYEQYF	TRBV29-1	TRBJ2-7	TRBD1	many
CASRGTASYEQYF	TRBV5-1	TRBJ2-7	TRBD1	many
CASSPGQGSPQHF	TRBV18	TRBJ1-5	TRBD1	NA
CASSLRQGMVTEQYF	TRBV5-1	TRBJ2-7	NA	once
CASSPQAGTNTEAFF	TRBV12-3/TRBV12-4	TRBJ1-1	NA	NA
CASSFMNGRWTKNIQYF	TRBV7-2	TRBJ2-4	TRBD2	NA
CASSLGTARNGYTF	TRBV12-3/TRBV12-4	TRBJ1-2	NA	NA
CASISGDRITGELFF	TRBV12-3/TRBV12-4	TRBJ2-2	NA	NA
CASSMGETSNQPQHF	TRBV5-1	TRBJ1-5	NA	NA
CASRGTGQGARNEQFF	TRBV28	TRBJ2-1	TRBD1	few
CASSLGQQPREQFF	TRBV5-1	TRBJ2-1	NA	NA
CSARLAGQETQYF	TRBV20-1	TRBJ2-5	TRBD2	NA
CASSLFGGENTEAFF	TRBV12-3/TRBV12-4	TRBJ1-1	NA	many
CASSPGQGEGEQFF	TRBV7-9	TRBJ2-1	TRBD1	many
CSASARRGPYEQYF	TRBV20-1	TRBJ2-7	NA	NA
CSAIRDDEKLFF	TRBV20-1	TRBJ1-4	NA	few
CASSQAGSGANVLTF	TRBV4-3	TRBJ2-6	NA	few
CSARKPGTGDSEQYF	TRBV20-1	TRBJ2-7	TRBD1	many
CSAKQAVEAFF	TRBV20-1	TRBJ1-1	NA	NA
CASSTPGLAGEETQYF	TRBV9	TRBJ2-5	TRBD2	NA
CASKRTGMNTEAFF	TRBV6-2/TRBV6-3	TRBJ1-1	NA	once
CAISQLRDRGGTEAFF	TRBV10-3	TRBJ1-1	TRBD1	many
CASSQGNRATDEQFF	TRBV3-1	TRBJ2-1	NA	many
CSAISGTTTEQFF	TRBV20-1	TRBJ2-1	NA	many
CASTKPGGLKGYTF	TRBV12-3/TRBV12-4	TRBJ1-2	NA	few